The 5 T cell receptor beta chains below come from one sample, sequenced in a study of chemoradiotherapy in HPV16-positive cancers. Some clones are missing from TCRdb's copy, which holds only in-frame ones; the method was immunoSEQ multiplex PCR. The sample has 870 or so clones; over 65% are singletons. The source material was tumor tissue, sampled from a patient who underwent chemoradiotherapy. These receptors all stem from a human donor with HPV-associated anogenital cancer.

The chain links TRBV11-3 to TRBJ1-5; a possible D gene is TRBD1 (5 bases). In germline, CDR1 is SGHNT, CDR2 YENEEA. CDR3 size: 13 residues. V lost 5 bases, J lost 7 bases, and 12 bases lay in between. CDR3 in amino acids: CASSVGAGQPQHF. CDR3 DNA: TGTGCCAGCAGCGTAGGGGCCGGGCAGCCCCAGCATTTT.

This chain joins TRBV7-6 and TRBJ1-1; the match to TRBD1 covers 7 bases. Germline loops: CDR1 SGHVS, CDR2 FNYEAQ. The CDR3 covers 13 residues. V dropped 5 bases and J dropped 5; count of bases not matched to a gene: 5. The CDR3 spells CASSQGGRTEAFF. The CDR3 bases are TGTGCCAGCAGCCAGGGGGGAAGGACTGAAGCTTTCTTT.

This chain connects TRBV5-1 to TRBJ2-4; a possible D gene is TRBD2 (6 bases). Germline CDR1 is SGHRS and CDR2 is YFSETQ. This CDR3 region has 15 residues. The ends were cut back, 4 bases at V and 0 bases at J, with 11 bases in the middle. The CDR3 spells CASSVQEGAKNIQYF. DNA for the CDR3: TGCGCCAGCAGCGTTCAGGAGGGAGCCAAAAACATTCAGTACTTC.

CDR3: CASSLGPTVTGKYEQYF. Here the CDR3 DNA reads TGTGCCAGCAGCTTGGGCCCGACAGTGACGGGGAAATACGAGCAGTACTTC. The chain employs TRBV7-3 and TRBJ2-7; the D gene could be TRBD1 or TRBD2 (5 bases each). CDR1 SGHTA and CDR2 FQGTGA come from the germline V gene. V gave up 3 bases and J gave up 4 bases, with 22 bases separating them. This CDR3 contains 17 residues.

The gene calls are TRBV14 and TRBJ1-2; unclear D gene. CDR3 length: 13 amino acids. Germline lookup yields CDR1 SGHDN and CDR2 FVKESK. V lost 3 bases and J lost 4, with 9 bases in between. CDR3 sequence: CASSQQAGYGYTF. The CDR3 DNA reads TGTGCCAGCAGCCAGCAGGCAGGCTATGGCTACACCTTC.